Described below is a single T cell receptor (beta chain) sequence and its context. Antigen specificity is unknown. Germline loops: CDR1 LNHDA, CDR2 SQIVND (reference sequence). Trimming at V came to 3 bases and at J to 9 bases, leaving 8 bases not matched to a gene. The CDR3 is made up of 15 amino acids. The source of the sample is a study of identical twins. Regarding the study as a whole: Conclusions relied on cross-sectional statistical analysis, not following the same donors. Modelling approaches yielded underestimates of out-of-frame TCR alpha sharing between monozygotic twins.

Healthy Caucasians alone served as donors. One entry per CDR3 protein, called by TCRdb with MiXCR from the 5' RACE reads. Among 570,000 or so distinct CDR3 sequences listed, 9.6% were seen once. Another study also made use of these data, one on yellow fever vaccine responses in identical twins.

J is TRBJ2-1 and V is TRBV19; 10 positions agree with TRBD2. Sequencing was carried out using PBMCs. The TCR originated in a young woman in good health. DNA for the CDR3: TGTGCCAGTAGTATGGCCAGCGGGAGGGCCGGTGAGCAGTTCTTC. The encoded protein is CASSMASGRAGEQFF.